This TCR beta chain was sequenced for a study of cytomegalovirus exposure and HLA in healthy donors. For this clone: What it binds is not known.

PCR involved 60 Vbeta and 13 Jbeta primers. The assay was immunoSEQ multiplex PCR, and TCRdb's table has in-frame clones only and misses some. This sample has about 130,000 clones, with about 77% found just once. V lost 3 bases, J lost 7 bases, and 5 bases stayed unmatched. This CDR3 contains 13 residues. CDR1 MNHNS and CDR2 SASEGT come from the germline V gene. Overall study results and limits: It was reported in a later analysis that an Asian-associated ancestry cluster showed fewer N-insertions than the approximately 690-donor mean. Earlier findings revealed that most TCR beta V segments proved productive either about 87% or about 30% of the time. The authors judged a highly shared variant cluster likely a sequencing artifact. For most TCR sequences rarity was the rule, although some public TCRs occurred in many donors.

The specimen sequenced was PBMCs. The sequence was obtained from a man aged 50 to 59 in good health and CMV-seronegative. This rearrangement joins TRBV6-1 to TRBJ2-7; 8 bases align to TRBD1. CDR3 DNA: TGTGCCAGCAGTGATCAGGGGGCAAGGGAGCAGTACTTC. This encodes CASSDQGAREQYF.